The 22 T cell receptor beta chains reported below all come from one sample, sequenced in a study of T cell changes during pregnancy in multiple sclerosis. Profiled with immunoSEQ multiplex PCR; TCRdb holds only in-frame clones, not every one. The sample consists of some 27,000 clones, under 95% of them appearing once. The specimen was CD4+ T cells from peripheral blood mononuclear cells, collected after pregnancy. The receptors stem from a female donor with multiple sclerosis, enrolled in a pregnancy study.

The chain uses TRBV5-6 and TRBJ1-5; no reliable D call. CDR1 is SGHDT, CDR2 YYEEEE, per germline. V was pared by 2 bases and J by 2 bases, with 8 bases between. The CDR3 spans 14 residues. DNA for the CDR3: TGTGCCAGCAGCTTCCGACGGGGCAATCAGCCCCAGCATTTT. Its translation is CASSFRRGNQPQHF.

The genes are TRBV6-5 and TRBJ1-1; 7 bases map to TRBD1. V lost 0 bases to trimming and J lost 9 bases; unmatched junction nucleotides: 10. Germline V gives CDR1 MNHEY, CDR2 SVGAGI. The CDR3 contains 15 residues. CDR3 amino acids: CASSYSTGDLLKAFF. The DNA for the CDR3 is TGTGCCAGCAGTTACTCCACAGGGGATCTGCTGAAAGCTTTCTTT.

V and J are TRBV6-1 and TRBJ1-4; tentatively, D is TRBD1 (6 bases). Per germline, CDR1 MNHNS and CDR2 SASEGT. Trimming shortened V by 6 bases and J by 10 bases, and 21 bases separated the two germline ends. The length of the CDR3 is 15 residues. CDR3 bases: TGTGCCAGCAGGGTTGGGGGGGGCGAACGGGGAAAACTGTTTTTT. This encodes CASRVGGGERGKLFF.

The chain is built from TRBV7-9 and TRBJ1-1, with D maybe TRBD1 (5 bases). The germline CDR1 and CDR2 sequences are SEHNR and FQNEAQ (reference sequence). Trimming pared 1 base from V and 2 bases from J, leaving 17 bases between. This CDR3 contains 17 residues. DNA of the CDR3: TGTGCCAGCAGCTTAGGGACACCTAAACCCATCAACACTGAAGCTTTCTTT. This codes for CASSLGTPKPINTEAFF.

The V gene is TRBV18, the J gene TRBJ1-1, with D uncertain. V gave up 4 bases and J gave up 1 base, with 13 bases separating them. From germline, CDR1 is KGHSH and CDR2 LQKENI. The CDR3 runs to 15 residues. CDR3 loop: CASSRANAGNTEAFF. The CDR3 region has the DNA TGTGCCAGCTCACGCGCCAATGCAGGGAACACTGAAGCTTTCTTT.

This chain connects TRBV28 to TRBJ1-2; D call uncertain. The germline V gene encodes CDR1 MDHEN and CDR2 SYDVKM. Trimming cost V 6 bases and J 5 bases, with 13 bases left between them. This CDR3 is built from 13 residues. The CDR3 nucleotides are TGTGCCAGCAGCCCAGATGGGAGTTATGGCTACACCTTC. Amino acids: CASSPDGSYGYTF.

The chain joins TRBV4-3 to TRBJ2-1; the D is unclear. The germline V gene encodes CDR1 LGHNA and CDR2 YSLEER. The germline V and J ends were trimmed by 4 bases and 10 bases, with 14 bases remaining between them. The CDR3 has 13 residues. CDR3 residues: CASSRQDGREQFF. CDR3 nucleotides: TGCGCCAGCAGCCGCCAAGACGGCAGGGAGCAGTTCTTC.

The chain links TRBV18 to TRBJ1-1; 10 bases match TRBD1. The CDR3 covers 17 residues. Germline CDR1 and CDR2: KGHSH and LQKENI. With 5 bases clipped from V and 0 bases from J, the junction kept 9 bases outside the gene matches. CDR3 bases: TGTGCCAGCTCAGCAAGGACAGGGGGATACATGAACACTGAAGCTTTCTTT. Translation: CASSARTGGYMNTEAFF.

The rearrangement uses TRBV30 and TRBJ1-5, with a possible D match to TRBD1 (6 bases). The length of the CDR3 is 13 residues. CDR1 and CDR2 (germline): GTSNPN, SVGIG (reference sequence). Trimming left V 3 bases short and J 6 bases short, with 12 bases between. The CDR3 DNA reads as TGTGCCTGGAGATGCCAGGGGTGTCAGCCCCAGCATTTT. It encodes CAWRCQGCQPQHF.

V gene TRBV2 combines with J gene TRBJ2-7; possible D gene TRBD1, 5 bases. CDR3 length: 13 residues. Germline-derived CDR1 and CDR2 are SNHLY and FYNNEI. Trimming removed 1 base at V and 2 bases at J, with 6 bases between. The CDR3 DNA sequence: TGTGCCAGCAGTGAAGTGACAGCCTACGAGCAGTACTTC. It encodes CASSEVTAYEQYF.

The table lists this clone with a count of one. This rearrangement joins TRBV5-4 to TRBJ1-6; perhaps TRBD1 as D (6 bases). V lost 0 bases and J 8 bases, leaving 12 bases between the germline ends. The CDR3 is made up of 15 amino acids. The germline gives CDR1 SGHNT, CDR2 YYREEE (reference sequence). CDR3 in amino acids: CASSLEGGRDSPLHF. The DNA for the CDR3 is TGTGCCAGCAGCTTGGAGGGGGGGCGAGATTCACCCCTCCACTTT. Using reference TRBV5-4 and TRBJ1-6 for the parts outside the CDR3, the full variable domain is ETGVTQSPTHLIKTRGQQVTLRCSSQSGHNTVSWYQQALGQGPQFIFQYYREEENGRGNFPPRFSGLQFPNYSSELNVNALELDDSALYLCASSLEGGRDSPLHFGNGTRLTVT.

The chain couples TRBV5-1 to TRBJ2-5; a weak D match, TRBD1 (5 bases). V was clipped by 0 bases and J by 4 bases, with 10 bases between them. The length of the CDR3 is 14 residues. Germline assignment: CDR1 SGHRS and CDR2 YFSETQ. The CDR3 nucleotides are TGCGCCAGCAGCTTGGGGCAGGGCGGAGAGACCCAGTACTTC. This gives the protein CASSLGQGGETQYF.

V gene TRBV5-1 combines with J gene TRBJ1-2; TRBD1 is a possible D gene (5 bases). CDR1 SGHRS and CDR2 YFSETQ come from the germline V gene. Trimming stripped 0 bases from V and 8 bases from J, with 11 bases between. The CDR3 contains 13 residues. The CDR3 spells CASSLAAGSGYTF. The DNA of the CDR3 is TGCGCCAGCAGCTTGGCGGCAGGGTCGGGCTACACCTTC.

The chain couples TRBV5-1 to TRBJ1-4, with D unresolved. V dropped 2 bases and J dropped 0 bases, with 11 bases sitting between them. Germline V gene data show CDR1 as SGHRS and CDR2 as YFSETQ. The CDR3 runs 16 residues. The CDR3 bases are TGCGCCAGCAGCTTAACAGTAATCGCAACTAATGAAAAACTGTTTTTT. Its translation is CASSLTVIATNEKLFF.

V gene TRBV30 combines with J gene TRBJ1-3; 8 positions match TRBD1. Germline V lookup: CDR1 GTSNPN, CDR2 SVGIG (reference sequence). After removal of 2 bases from V and 9 bases from J, the junction contained 0 bases not matched to a gene. CDR3 size: 11 residues. CDR3 DNA sequence: TGTGCCTGGAGTACAGGGGGCACCATATATTTT. Translating gives CAWSTGGTIYF.

The V gene is TRBV30, the J gene TRBJ1-2; 7 bases are shared with TRBD1. The ends lost 2 bases at V and 4 bases at J; junction bases unmatched: 7. CDR3 length: 14 residues. Germline V CDR1 and CDR2: GTSNPN, SVGIG (reference sequence). CDR3 residues: CAWSKNRGGYGYTF. CDR3 DNA sequence: TGTGCCTGGAGTAAAAACAGGGGAGGCTATGGCTACACCTTC.

This clone came up a few times. The rearrangement links TRBV18 to TRBJ2-5, with D perhaps matching TRBD1 (5 bases). Germline V gene sequence: CDR1 KGHSH, CDR2 LQKENI. This CDR3 comprises 15 residues. V was clipped by 2 bases and J by 5 bases, with 15 bases between them. In DNA form, the CDR3 reads TGTGCCAGCTCACCAAGGGCCAGGGTCGAGGAGACCCAGTACTTC. It yields the protein CASSPRARVEETQYF.

This chain links TRBV7-8 with TRBJ2-4; D perhaps matches TRBD1 (7 bases). This CDR3 is 17 amino acids long. V dropped 4 bases and J dropped 4 bases, with 20 bases sitting between them. Germline values: CDR1 SGHVS, CDR2 FQNEAQ. The DNA for the CDR3 is TGTGCCAGCAGCTCACTCATAATCCAGGGGGGAAAAAACATTCAGTACTTC. Protein sequence: CASSSLIIQGGKNIQYF.

The V call is TRBV2, the J call TRBJ2-7; tentatively, D is TRBD2 (5 bases). This CDR3 has 13 amino acids. Trimming took 3 bases from V and 1 from J, leaving 7 bases between them. CDR1 and CDR2 (germline): SNHLY, FYNNEI. This chain's CDR3 is CASSDSGSYEQYF. The CDR3 region has the DNA TGTGCCAGCAGTGACAGCGGTTCCTACGAGCAGTACTTC.

In this sample, this clone turned up a few times. The chain recombines TRBV2 with TRBJ1-1; no clear D. CDR3 length equals 13 residues. Germline assignment: CDR1 SNHLY and CDR2 FYNNEI. Trimming cost V 4 bases and J 3 bases, with 9 bases left between them. The CDR3, as DNA: TGTGCCAGCAGTGGGGTCGGGGACACTGAAGCTTTCTTT. Translating gives CASSGVGDTEAFF.

The chain carries TRBV9 and TRBJ2-1; D may be TRBD1 (5 bases). Germline V CDR1 and CDR2: SGDLS, YYNGEE. This CDR3 is built from 14 residues. V was clipped by 3 bases and J by 7 bases, with 14 bases between them. CDR3 amino acids: CASSAGKERNEQFF. For the CDR3, the DNA is TGTGCCAGCAGCGCAGGGAAGGAAAGGAATGAGCAGTTCTTC.

The rearrangement links TRBV11-2 to TRBJ2-3; a weak D match, TRBD2 (5 bases). This CDR3 has 17 amino acids. Germline V gene sequence: CDR1 SGHAT, CDR2 FQNNGV. V lost 1 base to trimming and J lost 0 bases, with 14 bases between them. The CDR3 DNA reads TGTGCCAGCAGCTTAGCGGCCAATTTAGCGAGCACAGATACGCAGTATTTT. This translates into CASSLAANLASTDTQYF.